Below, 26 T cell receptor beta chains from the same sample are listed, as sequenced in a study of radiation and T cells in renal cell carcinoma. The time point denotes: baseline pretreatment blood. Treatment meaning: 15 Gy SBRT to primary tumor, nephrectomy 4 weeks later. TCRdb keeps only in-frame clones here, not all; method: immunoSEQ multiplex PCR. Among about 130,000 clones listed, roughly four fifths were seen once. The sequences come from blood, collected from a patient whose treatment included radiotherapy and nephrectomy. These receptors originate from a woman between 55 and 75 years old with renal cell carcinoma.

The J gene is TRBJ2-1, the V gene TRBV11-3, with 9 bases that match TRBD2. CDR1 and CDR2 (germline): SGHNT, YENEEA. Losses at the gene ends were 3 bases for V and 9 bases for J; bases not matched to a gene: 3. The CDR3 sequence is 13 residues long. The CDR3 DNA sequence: TGTGCCAGCAGCTTGGGACTAGCATCTGAGCAGTTCTTC. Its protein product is CASSLGLASEQFF.

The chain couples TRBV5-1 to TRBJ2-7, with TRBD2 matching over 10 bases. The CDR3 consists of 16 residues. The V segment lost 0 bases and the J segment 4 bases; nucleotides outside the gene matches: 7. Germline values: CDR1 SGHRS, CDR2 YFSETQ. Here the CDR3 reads CASSLGLAGVGYEQYF. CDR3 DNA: TGCGCCAGCAGCTTGGGGCTAGCGGGAGTGGGGTACGAGCAGTACTTC. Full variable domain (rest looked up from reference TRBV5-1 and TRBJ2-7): KAGVTQTPRYLIKTRGQQVTLSCSPISGHRSVSWYQQTPGQGLQFLFEYFSETQRNKGNFPGRFSGRQFSNSRSEMNVSTLELGDSALYLCASSLGLAGVGYEQYFGPGTRLTVT.

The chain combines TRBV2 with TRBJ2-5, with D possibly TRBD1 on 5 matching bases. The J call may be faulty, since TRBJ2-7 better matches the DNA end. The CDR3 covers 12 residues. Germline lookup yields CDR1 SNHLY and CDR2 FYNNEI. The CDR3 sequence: CASSETEYEQYF. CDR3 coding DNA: TGTGCCAGCAGTGAGACAGAATACGAGCAGTACTTC.

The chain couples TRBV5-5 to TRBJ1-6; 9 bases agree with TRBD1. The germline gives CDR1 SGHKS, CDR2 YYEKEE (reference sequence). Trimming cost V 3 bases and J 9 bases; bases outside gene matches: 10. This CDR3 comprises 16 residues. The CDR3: CASSSDPPGQGSPLHF. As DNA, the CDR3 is TGTGCCAGCAGCTCAGATCCACCGGGACAGGGTTCACCCCTCCACTTT.

The CDR3 region has the DNA TGTGCCAGCAGCGTTATGACAACCGGATCCTACGAGCAGTACTTC. Protein: CASSVMTTGSYEQYF. The V call is TRBV5-4, the J call TRBJ2-7; D not resolved. Germline-derived CDR1 and CDR2 are SGHNT and YYREEE (reference sequence). CDR3 length equals 15 residues. The V gene lost 4 bases and the J gene lost 1 base, with 15 bases spanning the gap. Combining the CDR3 with reference TRBV5-4 and TRBJ2-7 gives the whole variable domain ETGVTQSPTHLIKTRGQQVTLRCSSQSGHNTVSWYQQALGQGPQFIFQYYREEENGRGNFPPRFSGLQFPNYSSELNVNALELDDSALYLCASSVMTTGSYEQYFGPGTRLTVT.

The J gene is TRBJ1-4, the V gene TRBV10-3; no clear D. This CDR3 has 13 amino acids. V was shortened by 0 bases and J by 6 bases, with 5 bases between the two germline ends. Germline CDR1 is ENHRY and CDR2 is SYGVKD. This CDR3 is CAISESYDEKLFF. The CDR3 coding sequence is TGTGCCATCAGTGAGTCCTATGATGAAAAACTGTTTTTT.

In DNA form, the CDR3 reads TGTGCCAGCAGGGGGACAGTCGGCTCTGGGGCCAACGTCCTGACTTTC. Its translation is CASRGTVGSGANVLTF. The chain uses TRBV28 and TRBJ2-6; 7 bases map to TRBD1. CDR1 and CDR2 from the germline V gene are MDHEN and SYDVKM. Losses at the gene ends were 6 bases for V and 0 bases for J; bases not matched to a gene: 5. The CDR3 is 16 residues long.

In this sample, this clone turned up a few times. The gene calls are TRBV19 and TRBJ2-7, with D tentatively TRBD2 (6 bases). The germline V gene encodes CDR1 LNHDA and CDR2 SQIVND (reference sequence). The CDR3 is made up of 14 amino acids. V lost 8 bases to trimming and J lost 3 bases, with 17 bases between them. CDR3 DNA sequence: TGTGCCAGTTCGGAGGGTAGGGTCGGCTACGAGCAGTACTTC. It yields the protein CASSEGRVGYEQYF.

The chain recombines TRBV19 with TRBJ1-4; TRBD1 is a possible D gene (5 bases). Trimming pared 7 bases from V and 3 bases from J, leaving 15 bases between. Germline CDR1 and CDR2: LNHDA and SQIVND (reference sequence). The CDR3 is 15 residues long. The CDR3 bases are TGTGCCAGTACACCTCAGGCAGGGTCTAATGAAAAACTGTTTTTT. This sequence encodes CASTPQAGSNEKLFF.

The CDR3: CASSPDTGGIGQPQHF. CDR3 nucleotide sequence: TGCGCCAGCAGCCCGGATACTGGGGGCATAGGGCAGCCCCAGCATTTT. This chain connects TRBV5-1 to TRBJ1-5; weak D call: TRBD1 (6 bases). CDR3 length equals 16 residues. The V gene lost 4 bases and the J gene lost 7 bases, with 21 bases spanning the gap. From germline, CDR1 is SGHRS and CDR2 YFSETQ. The full variable domain, its missing parts supplied by reference TRBV5-1 and TRBJ1-5, is KAGVTQTPRYLIKTRGQQVTLSCSPISGHRSVSWYQQTPGQGLQFLFEYFSETQRNKGNFPGRFSGRQFSNSRSEMNVSTLELGDSALYLCASSPDTGGIGQPQHFGDGTRLSIL.

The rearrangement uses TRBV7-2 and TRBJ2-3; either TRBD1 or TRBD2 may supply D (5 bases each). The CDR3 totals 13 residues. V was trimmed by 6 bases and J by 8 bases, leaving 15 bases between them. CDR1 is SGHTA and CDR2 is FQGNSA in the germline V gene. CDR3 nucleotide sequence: TGTGCCAGCAGTCAAGAGGGGAGACGTACGCAGTATTTT. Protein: CASSQEGRRTQYF.

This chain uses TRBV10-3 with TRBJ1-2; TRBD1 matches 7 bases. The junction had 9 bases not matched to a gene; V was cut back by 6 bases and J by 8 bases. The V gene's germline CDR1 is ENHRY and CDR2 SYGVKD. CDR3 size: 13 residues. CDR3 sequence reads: CAIRLDRDGGYTF. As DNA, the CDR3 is TGTGCCATCAGGCTAGACAGGGATGGGGGCTACACCTTC.

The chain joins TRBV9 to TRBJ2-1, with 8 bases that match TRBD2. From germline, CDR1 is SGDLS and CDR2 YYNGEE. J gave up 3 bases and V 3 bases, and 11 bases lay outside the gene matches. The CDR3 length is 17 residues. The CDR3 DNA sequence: TGTGCCAGCAGCGAAACTTCTAGCGGGCATAACTACAATGAGCAGTTCTTC. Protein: CASSETSSGHNYNEQFF.

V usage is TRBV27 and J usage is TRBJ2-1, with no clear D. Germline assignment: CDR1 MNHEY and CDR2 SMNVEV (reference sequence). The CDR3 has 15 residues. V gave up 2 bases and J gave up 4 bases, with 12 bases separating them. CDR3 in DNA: TGTGCCAGCAGTTTAGGTGAAGCCCCGTACAATGAGCAGTTCTTC. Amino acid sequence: CASSLGEAPYNEQFF.

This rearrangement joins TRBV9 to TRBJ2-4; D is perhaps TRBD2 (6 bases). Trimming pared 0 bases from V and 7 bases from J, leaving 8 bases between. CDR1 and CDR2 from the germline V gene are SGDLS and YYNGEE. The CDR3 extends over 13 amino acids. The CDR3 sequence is CASSVDGGNIQYF. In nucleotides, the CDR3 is TGTGCCAGCAGCGTAGATGGGGGGAACATTCAGTACTTC.

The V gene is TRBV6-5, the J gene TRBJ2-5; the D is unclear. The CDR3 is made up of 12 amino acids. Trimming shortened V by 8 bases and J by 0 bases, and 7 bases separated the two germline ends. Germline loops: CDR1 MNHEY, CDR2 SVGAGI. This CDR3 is CASGRHQETQYF. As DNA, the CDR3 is TGTGCCAGCGGCCGTCACCAAGAGACCCAGTACTTC.

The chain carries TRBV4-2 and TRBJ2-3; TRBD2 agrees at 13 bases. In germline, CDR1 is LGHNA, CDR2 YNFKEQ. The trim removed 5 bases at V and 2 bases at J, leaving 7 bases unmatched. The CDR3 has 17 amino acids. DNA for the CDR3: TGTGCCAGCAGCTCCAGGACTAGCGGGAGTTTCACAGATACGCAGTATTTT. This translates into CASSSRTSGSFTDTQYF.

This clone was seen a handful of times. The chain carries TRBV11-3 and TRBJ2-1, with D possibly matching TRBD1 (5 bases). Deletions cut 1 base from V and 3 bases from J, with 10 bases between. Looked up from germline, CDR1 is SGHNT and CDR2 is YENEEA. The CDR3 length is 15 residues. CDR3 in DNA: TGTGCCAGCAGCTTAGGATCGACAGACTACAATGAGCAGTTCTTC. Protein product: CASSLGSTDYNEQFF. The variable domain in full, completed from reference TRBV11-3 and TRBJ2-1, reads EAGVVQSPRYKIIEKKQPVAFWCNPISGHNTLYWYLQNLGQGPELLIRYENEEAVDDSQLPKDRFSAERLKGVDSTLKIQPAELGDSAVYLCASSLGSTDYNEQFFGPGTRLTVL.

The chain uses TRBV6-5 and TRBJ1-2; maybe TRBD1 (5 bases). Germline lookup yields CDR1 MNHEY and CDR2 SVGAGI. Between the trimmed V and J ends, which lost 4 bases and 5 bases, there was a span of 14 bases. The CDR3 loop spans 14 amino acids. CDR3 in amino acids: CASSSVGAVYGYTF. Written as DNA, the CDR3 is TGTGCCAGCAGTTCTGTAGGGGCTGTATATGGCTACACCTTC.

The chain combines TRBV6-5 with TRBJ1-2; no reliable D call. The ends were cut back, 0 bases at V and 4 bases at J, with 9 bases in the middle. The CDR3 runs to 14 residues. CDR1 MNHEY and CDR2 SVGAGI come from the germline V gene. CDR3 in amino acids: CASSYSEGLYGYTF. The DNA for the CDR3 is TGTGCCAGCAGTTACTCTGAAGGGCTCTATGGCTACACCTTC.

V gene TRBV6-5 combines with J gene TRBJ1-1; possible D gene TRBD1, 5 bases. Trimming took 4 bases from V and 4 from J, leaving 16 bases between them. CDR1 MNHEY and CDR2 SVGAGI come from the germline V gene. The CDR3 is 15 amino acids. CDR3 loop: CASSSGILGRTEAFF. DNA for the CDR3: TGTGCCAGCAGTTCCGGGATCTTGGGGCGCACTGAAGCTTTCTTT.

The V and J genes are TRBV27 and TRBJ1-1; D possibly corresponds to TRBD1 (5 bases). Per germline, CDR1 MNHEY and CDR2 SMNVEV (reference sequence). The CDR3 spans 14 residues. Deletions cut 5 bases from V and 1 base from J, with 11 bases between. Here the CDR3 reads CASSGRQPNTEAFF. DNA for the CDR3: TGTGCCAGCAGTGGTAGACAGCCGAACACTGAAGCTTTCTTT.

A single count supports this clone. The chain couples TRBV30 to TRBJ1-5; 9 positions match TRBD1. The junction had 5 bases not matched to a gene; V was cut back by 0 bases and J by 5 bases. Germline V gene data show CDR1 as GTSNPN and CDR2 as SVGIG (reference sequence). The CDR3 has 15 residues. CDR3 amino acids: CAWSVQGASHQPQHF. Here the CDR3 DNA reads TGTGCCTGGAGTGTACAGGGGGCAAGTCATCAGCCCCAGCATTTT.

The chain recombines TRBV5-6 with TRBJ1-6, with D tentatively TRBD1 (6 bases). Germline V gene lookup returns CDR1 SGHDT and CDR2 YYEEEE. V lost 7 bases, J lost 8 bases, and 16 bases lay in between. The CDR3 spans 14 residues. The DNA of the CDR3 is TGTGCCAGCTCTAGAGGGGGGCCCGATTCACCCCTCCACTTT. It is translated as CASSRGGPDSPLHF.

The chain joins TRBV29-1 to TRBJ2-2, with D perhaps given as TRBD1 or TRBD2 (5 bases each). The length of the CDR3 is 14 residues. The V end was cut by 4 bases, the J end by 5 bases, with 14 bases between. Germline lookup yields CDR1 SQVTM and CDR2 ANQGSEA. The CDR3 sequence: CSVAGTLGTGELFF. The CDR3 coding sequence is TGCAGCGTTGCTGGGACCCTTGGGACCGGGGAGCTGTTTTTT.

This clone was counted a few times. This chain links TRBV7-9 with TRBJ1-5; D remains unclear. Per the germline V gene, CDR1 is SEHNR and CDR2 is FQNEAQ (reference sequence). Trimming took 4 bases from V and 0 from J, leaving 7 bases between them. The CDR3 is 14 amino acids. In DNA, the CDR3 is TGTGCCAGCAGCTCTTCTCGTAGCAATCAGCCCCAGCATTTT. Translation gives CASSSSRSNQPQHF.